One sample yielded the 4 T cell receptor beta chains listed below, sequenced in a study of cytomegalovirus exposure and HLA in healthy donors. This PCR relied on a set of 60 Vbeta primers and 13 Jbeta primers. Sequenced by immunoSEQ multiplex PCR; TCRdb stores in-frame clones only, minus some. Of some 66,000 clones detected, around 80% appear once; the ten largest clones hold 2.5% to 3.5%. The specimen was PBMCs. The receptors here all came from a woman in her 30s in good health and CMV-seronegative.

This clone is a singleton in its sample. V and J are TRBV7-2 and TRBJ2-7; TRBD1 matches at 9 bases. This CDR3 region has 14 residues. Germline-derived CDR1 and CDR2 are SGHTA and FQGNSA. The V and J ends lost 6 bases and 5 bases, in that order; junction bases with no gene match: 8. The CDR3 DNA reads TGTGCCAGCAGGCCTGGACAGGGGTTCAACGAGCAGTACTTC. Its translation is CASRPGQGFNEQYF.

The V and J genes are TRBV6-1 and TRBJ1-2; a weak D match, TRBD1 (6 bases). The CDR3 totals 13 residues. The germline V and J ends were trimmed by 6 bases and 6 bases, with 14 bases remaining between them. CDR1 and CDR2 (germline): MNHNS, SASEGT. This chain's CDR3 is CASSVRGGDGYTF. The CDR3 DNA follows: TGTGCCAGCAGCGTTAGGGGGGGAGATGGCTACACCTTC.

This clone showed up just once. V is TRBV6-1 and J is TRBJ2-5, with D maybe TRBD1 (6 bases). With 3 bases removed from V and 5 bases from J, the gap between germline ends came to 10 bases. This CDR3 has 13 amino acids. Germline CDR1 and CDR2: MNHNS and SASEGT. Here the CDR3 reads CASSDQGTETQYF. The CDR3 DNA reads TGTGCCAGCAGTGATCAGGGGACGGAGACCCAGTACTTC.

J is TRBJ2-3 and V is TRBV6-6, with D perhaps TRBD1 (5 bases). Between the trimmed V and J ends, which lost 4 bases and 2 bases, there was a span of 13 bases. This CDR3 is built from 15 residues. Germline lookup yields CDR1 MNHNY and CDR2 SVGAGI (reference sequence). For the CDR3, the DNA is TGTGCCAGCAGTTCGGTAGGGGCAGCCACAGATACGCAGTATTTT. Its translation: CASSSVGAATDTQYF.